The present TCR beta chain was sequenced within a study of cytomegalovirus exposure and HLA in healthy donors. Points from the study as a whole: A likely sequencing artifact accounted for one observed cluster of highly shared sequence variants. The study labeled roughly 160 TCR beta chains cytomegalovirus-associated. Productive rates of about 87% or about 30% were seen for most TCR beta V segments in an earlier analysis.

Turning to this clone: Antigen unknown.

At sampling all donors were nominally healthy, likely with unrecorded immune exposures. The germline V gene encodes CDR1 MGHRA and CDR2 YSYEKL. The CDR3 runs 18 residues. Trimming cost V 0 bases and J 0 bases, with 12 bases left between them. The study ran its PCR with 60 Vbeta and 13 Jbeta primers. The protocol was immunoSEQ multiplex PCR, while the TCRdb copy is restricted to in-frame clones and leaves out a portion. This sample carries about 130,000 clones, with over 1.5% going to the ten biggest clones. Specimen: PBMCs. J is TRBJ1-6 and V is TRBV4-1; D not certain. The receptor was isolated from a man between 18 and 29 years old in good health and CMV-seronegative. CDR3 region: CASSQDDTVSSYNSPLHF. The CDR3 coding sequence is TGCGCCAGCAGCCAAGATGATACGGTGAGCTCCTATAATTCACCCCTCCACTTT.